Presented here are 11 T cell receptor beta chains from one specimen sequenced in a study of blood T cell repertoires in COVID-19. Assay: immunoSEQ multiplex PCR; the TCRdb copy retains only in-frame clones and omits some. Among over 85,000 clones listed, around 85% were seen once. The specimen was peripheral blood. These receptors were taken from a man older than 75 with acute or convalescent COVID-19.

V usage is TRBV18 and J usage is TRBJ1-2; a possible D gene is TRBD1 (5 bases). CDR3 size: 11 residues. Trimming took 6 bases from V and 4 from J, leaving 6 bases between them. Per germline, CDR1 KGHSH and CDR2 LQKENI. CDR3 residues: CASSGLYGYTF. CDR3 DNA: TGTGCCAGCTCGGGGCTCTATGGCTACACCTTC.

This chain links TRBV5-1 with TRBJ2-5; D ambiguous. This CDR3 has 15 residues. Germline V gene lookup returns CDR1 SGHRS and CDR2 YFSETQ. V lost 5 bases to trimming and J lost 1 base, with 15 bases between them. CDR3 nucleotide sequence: TGCGCCAGCAGGCGAAATTCACCACCCCAAGAGACCCAGTACTTC. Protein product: CASRRNSPPQETQYF. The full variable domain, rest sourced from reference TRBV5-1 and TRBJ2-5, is KAGVTQTPRYLIKTRGQQVTLSCSPISGHRSVSWYQQTPGQGLQFLFEYFSETQRNKGNFPGRFSGRQFSNSRSEMNVSTLELGDSALYLCASRRNSPPQETQYFGPGTRLLVL.

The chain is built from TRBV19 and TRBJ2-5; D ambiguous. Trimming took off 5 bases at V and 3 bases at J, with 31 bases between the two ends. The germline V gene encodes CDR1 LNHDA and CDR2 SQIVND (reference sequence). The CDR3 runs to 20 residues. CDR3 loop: CASSPIGSVTGLLEEETQYF. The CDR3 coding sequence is TGTGCCAGTAGTCCCATTGGGTCCGTCACCGGGTTGCTTGAGGAAGAGACCCAGTACTTC.

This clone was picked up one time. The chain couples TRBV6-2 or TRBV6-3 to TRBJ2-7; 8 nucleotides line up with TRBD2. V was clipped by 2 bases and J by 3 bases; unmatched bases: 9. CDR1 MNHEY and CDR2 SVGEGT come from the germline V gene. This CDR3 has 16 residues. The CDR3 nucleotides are TGTGCCAGCAGTTACCCTGGCGGGAGGTTTGACTACGAGCAGTACTTC. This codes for CASSYPGGRFDYEQYF.

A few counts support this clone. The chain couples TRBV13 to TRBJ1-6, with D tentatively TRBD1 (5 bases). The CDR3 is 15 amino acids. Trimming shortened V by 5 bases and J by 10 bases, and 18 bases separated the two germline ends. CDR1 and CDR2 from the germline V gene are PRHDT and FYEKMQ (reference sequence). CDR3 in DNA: TGTGCCAGCAGCCCGACCGGGACTTTAGGGTCACCCCTCCACTTT. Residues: CASSPTGTLGSPLHF.

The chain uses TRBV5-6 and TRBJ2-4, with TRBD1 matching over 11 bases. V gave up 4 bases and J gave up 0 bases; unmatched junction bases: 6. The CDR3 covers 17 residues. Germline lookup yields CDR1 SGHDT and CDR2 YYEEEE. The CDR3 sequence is CASSQGQGEIAKNIQYF. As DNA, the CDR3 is TGTGCCAGCAGCCAGGGACAGGGGGAAATAGCCAAAAACATTCAGTACTTC. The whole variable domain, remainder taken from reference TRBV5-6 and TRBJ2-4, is DAGVTQSPTHLIKTRGQQVTLRCSPKSGHDTVSWYQQALGQGPQFIFQYYEEEERQRGNFPDRFSGHQFPNYSSELNVNALLLGDSALYLCASSQGQGEIAKNIQYFGAGTRLSVL.

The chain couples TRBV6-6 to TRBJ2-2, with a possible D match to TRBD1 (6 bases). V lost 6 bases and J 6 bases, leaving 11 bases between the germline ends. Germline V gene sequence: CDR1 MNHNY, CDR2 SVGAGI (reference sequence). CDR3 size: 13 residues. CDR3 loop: CASRATGSGELFF. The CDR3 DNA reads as TGTGCCAGCAGGGCGACAGGTTCCGGGGAGCTGTTTTTT.

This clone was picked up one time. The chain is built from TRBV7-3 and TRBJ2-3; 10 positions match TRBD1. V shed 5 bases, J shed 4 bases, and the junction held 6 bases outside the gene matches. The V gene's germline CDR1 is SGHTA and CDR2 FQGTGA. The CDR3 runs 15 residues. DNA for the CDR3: TGTGCCAGCAGCGATAGGGACAGGGGTCCAGATACGCAGTATTTT. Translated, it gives CASSDRDRGPDTQYF.

The CDR3 here is CASSYSTEGQPQHF. The CDR3 DNA reads TGTGCCAGCAGTTACTCGACAGAAGGTCAGCCCCAGCATTTT. V usage is TRBV6-2 or TRBV6-3 and J usage is TRBJ1-5, with D perhaps matching TRBD1 (5 bases). V was pared by 0 bases and J by 6 bases, with 9 bases between. CDR3 length: 14 residues. CDR1 is MNHEY and CDR2 is SVGEGT in the germline V gene.

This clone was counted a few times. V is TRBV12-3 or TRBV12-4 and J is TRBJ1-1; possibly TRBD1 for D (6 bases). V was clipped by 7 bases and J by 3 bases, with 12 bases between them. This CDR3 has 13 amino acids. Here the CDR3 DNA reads TGTGCCAGCAACCTACAGGGCTACACTGAAGCTTTCTTT. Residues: CASNLQGYTEAFF.

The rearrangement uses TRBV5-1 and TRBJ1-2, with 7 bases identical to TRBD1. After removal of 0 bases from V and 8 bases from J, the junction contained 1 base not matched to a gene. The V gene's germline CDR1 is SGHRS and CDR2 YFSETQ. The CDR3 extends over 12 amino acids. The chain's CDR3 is CASSLEGGGYTF. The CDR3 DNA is TGCGCCAGCAGCTTGGAAGGGGGCGGCTACACCTTC.